This T cell receptor beta chain is from a study of shared clonotypes between healthy human individuals. The authors ran the assay at deep level. Profiling relied on immunoSEQ multiplex PCR, and the TCRdb table lists in-frame clones only, not all of them. The table includes roughly 2.6 million clones, over 85% detected once. CDR3 length: 15 residues. Germline values: CDR1 SGHNT, CDR2 YYREEE (reference sequence). V lost 1 base and J lost 1; bases outside the gene matches: 1. Sequencing used naive CD4+ T cells sorted from blood. Specified subset: CD45RA+ positively selected. This chain connects TRBV5-4 to TRBJ2-5, with 10 nucleotides matching TRBD2. The sequence came from a man between 18 and 29 years old in good health. The CDR3 DNA is TGTGCCAGCAGCTTGAGCGGGGGGGCCCAAGAGACCCAGTACTTC. Its translation: CASSLSGGAQETQYF. Filled out from reference TRBV5-4 and TRBJ2-5, the complete variable domain reads ETGVTQSPTHLIKTRGQQVTLRCSSQSGHNTVSWYQQALGQGPQFIFQYYREEENGRGNFPPRFSGLQFPNYSSELNVNALELDDSALYLCASSLSGGAQETQYFGPGTRLLVL.